This T cell receptor beta chain derives from a study of cytomegalovirus exposure and HLA in healthy donors. The PCR contained 60 Vbeta and 13 Jbeta primers. TCRdb's table, derived via immunoSEQ multiplex PCR, lists solely in-frame clones and lacks some. The sample has over 65,000 clones, about two thirds seen once; the top ten hold about 6.9%. Notes on this clone: What it binds is not known.

General study points: Diagnosis of cytomegalovirus status made by the classifier reportedly showed high specificity and sensitivity. Most TCRs appeared rarely, but some public TCRs recurred in many donors.

This cohort consisted of healthy bone marrow donors. Trimming removed 6 bases from V and 3 bases from J; junction bases left unmatched: 2. Per germline, CDR1 ENHRY and CDR2 SYGVKD. The CDR3 contains 13 residues. The sequenced sample was PBMCs. The chain couples TRBV10-3 to TRBJ1-1, with 9 bases matching TRBD1. The receptor was derived from a woman between 45 and 60 years old in good health and CMV-seropositive. CDR3 sequence (DNA): TGTGCCATCAGAGGACAGGGGCACACTGAAGCTTTCTTT. This sequence encodes CAIRGQGHTEAFF.